The T cell receptor beta chain under discussion was sequenced for a study of Ad26.COV2.S vaccination and SARS-CoV-2 variants. The wider study: Participants got Ad26.COV2.S intramuscularly, once or twice 56 days apart. Study observations and caveats: Placebo recipients and vaccine recipients were similar in non-spike TCR breadth.

Specified treatment: about 20 received Ad26.COV2.S at low or high dose, single or two shots; about 5 received placebo; per-sample allocation not given. Day 63 after the first injection of vaccine or placebo was the sampling time. A Boston donor was an adult aged 18-55 years. This clone was detected once. The antigen is unknown. Here immunoSEQ multiplex PCR was the method, and the copy in TCRdb shows in-frame clones only, minus some. Found here are about 380,000 clones, about four fifths of them singletons; the top ten hold approximately 7.8%. The V gene lost 4 bases and the J gene lost 0 bases, with 19 bases spanning the gap. CDR3 length: 18 amino acids. Germline assignment: CDR1 MGHRA and CDR2 YSYEKL.

The TCR was taken from a person aged 18-65 years who received the Ad26.COV2.S COVID-19 vaccine or a placebo. The material sequenced was peripheral blood, taken in a trial of Ad26.COV2.S vaccine versus placebo. The chain is built from TRBV4-1 and TRBJ2-1; D is undetermined. CDR3 loop: CASSPRLALQSSYNEQFF. In DNA form, the CDR3 reads TGCGCCAGCAGCCCCAGGTTGGCTTTACAAAGCTCCTACAATGAGCAGTTCTTC.